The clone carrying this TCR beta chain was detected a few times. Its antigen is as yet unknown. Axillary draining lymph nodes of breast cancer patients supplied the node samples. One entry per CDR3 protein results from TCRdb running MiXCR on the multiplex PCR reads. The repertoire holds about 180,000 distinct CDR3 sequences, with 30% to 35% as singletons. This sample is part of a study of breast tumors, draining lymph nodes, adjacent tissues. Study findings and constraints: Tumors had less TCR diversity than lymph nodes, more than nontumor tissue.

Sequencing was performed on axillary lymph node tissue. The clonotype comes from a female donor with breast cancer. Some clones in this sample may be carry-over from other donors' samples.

As DNA, the CDR3 is TGTGCCAGCAGTTACGAGGACGGCGTTATTCGGTCACCCCTCCACTTT. Translated, it gives CASSYEDGVIRSPLHF. V gene TRBV6-2 or TRBV6-3 combines with J gene TRBJ1-6; D call uncertain. CDR1 and CDR2 (germline): MNHEY, SVGEGT. The CDR3 covers 16 residues. The V end was cut by 2 bases, the J end by 10 bases, with 18 bases between.